The T cell receptor (beta chain) described here comes from a study of human T cells and chemical hapten exposure. This clonotype has ten or more counts. Time point meaning: patch test 3, about 24 weeks after DPC sensitization. Treatment specified: therapeutic diphenylcyclopropenone sensitization with weekly scalp DPC. Deletions cut 2 bases from V and 6 bases from J, with 7 bases between. The CDR3 has 13 residues. The germline CDR1 and CDR2 sequences are MNHEY and SVGAGI. Each CDR3 protein gets one entry after TCRdb re-called the RACE reads with MiXCR. The data hold 95,000 to 150,000 distinct CDR3 sequences, with 11% observed a single time.

This clonotype was sampled from a woman in her 50s with alopecia areata. Some clones in this sample may be carry-over from other donors' samples. This chain joins TRBV6-5 and TRBJ2-2; the D is unclear. The specimen was whole blood, collected in connection with sensitization to the hapten diphenylcyclopropenone (DPC). The CDR3, as DNA: TGTGCCAGCAGTTACGGCGAAGCCGGGGAGCTGTTTTTT. This sequence encodes CASSYGEAGELFF.